This T cell receptor beta chain was sequenced during a study of a mutant IDH1 vaccine in newly diagnosed glioma. Across the whole study: With temozolomide cycles, or 4-6 weeks after radiotherapy alone, vaccination was started. Every participant had undergone radiotherapy, temozolomide, or both before, and most underwent both. General observations from the study: The occurrence of vaccine-induced immune responses was seen in around 93% of patients.

About this clone: Its antigen is not identified.

Time point meaning: week 5, during vaccination. Mutant IDH1 20-mer peptide, at 300 ug, made up each vaccine dose, with topical imiquimod. Every donor had a new WHO grade 3 or 4 astrocytoma that was IDH1-mutant, with loss of nuclear ATRX. Clones were sequenced by immunoSEQ multiplex PCR, and TCRdb holds only the in-frame ones, with some missing. The data hold roughly 40,000 clones, with approximately 90% observed a single time. The germline gives CDR1 MNHEY, CDR2 SMNVEV (reference sequence). This CDR3 contains 15 residues. V lost 3 bases to trimming and J lost 8 bases, with 19 bases between them. The clonotype was recovered from a man aged 50-60 years with glioma. The rearrangement links TRBV27 to TRBJ1-2; the D is unclear. The material sequenced was PBMCs, taken from a glioma patient whose treatment included an IDH1 peptide vaccine. CDR3 nucleotides: TGTGCCAGCAGTTTTGACACCCAAGGCGCTCTAGGCTACACCTTC. Protein sequence: CASSFDTQGALGYTF.